These T cell receptor beta chains were read from a single sample in a study of cytomegalovirus exposure and HLA in healthy donors. The assay was immunoSEQ multiplex PCR, and TCRdb's table has in-frame clones only and misses some. The data hold 76,000 or so clones, with less than 80% observed a single time. The material sequenced was PBMCs. All receptors derive from a man aged 25-45 years in good health and CMV-seronegative. Both conserved end residues are part of each CDR3. Each record gives: V gene, D gene, J gene, clone size, CDR3 DNA, CDR3 protein. A D gene is named only where the DNA matches it firmly. Clone size, where shown, is once, few, many, or a class for clones that have expanded.

TRBV7-7,TRBD2,TRBJ2-5,NA,TGTGCTAGCAGCGCGGGACTAGCGGGGGGGGGAGCAGAGACCCAGTACTTC,CASSAGLAGGGAETQYF
TRBV6-6,NA,TRBJ1-1,NA,TGTGCCAGCTTGACCCAGGGAGGGAGGAACACTGAAGCTTTCTTT,CASLTQGGRNTEAFF
TRBV29-1,NA,TRBJ2-7,NA,TGCAGAGATCAGAGGCTACCCTACGAGCAGTACTTC,CRDQRLPYEQYF
TRBV10-3,TRBD1,TRBJ1-1,NA,TGTGCCATCAGTGGGACAGGGGGTGACACTGAAGCTTTCTTT,CAISGTGGDTEAFF
TRBV27,TRBD1,TRBJ2-7,NA,TGTGCCAGCAGTTTGGGCCCCGGGACAGGGGCCTACGAGCAGTACTTC,CASSLGPGTGAYEQYF
TRBV28,NA,TRBJ1-5,once,TGTGCCAGCAGACGCCCGGGTCAGCCCCAGCATTTT,CASRRPGQPQHF
TRBV19,NA,TRBJ1-1,NA,TGTGCCAGTAGTATACGACAGTCCCGCGCTGAAGCTTTCTTT,CASSIRQSRAEAFF
TRBV6-5,TRBD1,TRBJ2-7,once,TGTGCCAGCAGCCCCGACAGGGGAGGCCCCTACGAGCAGTACTTC,CASSPDRGGPYEQYF
TRBV7-9,NA,TRBJ2-5,once,TGTGCCAGCAGTCTATACGGGACCCAGTACTTC,CASSLYGTQYF
TRBV10-3,NA,TRBJ1-3,NA,TGTGCCATCAGTGAGTCCGGTGACTCTGGAAACACCATATATTTT,CAISESGDSGNTIYF
TRBV7-2,NA,TRBJ2-7,NA,TGTGCCAGCAGCCCCCCCGGCGGCTCCTACGAGCAGTACTTC,CASSPPGGSYEQYF
TRBV2,NA,TRBJ1-2,NA,TGTGCCAGACTACTACCGGGAGCCACTTATGGCTACACCTTC,CARLLPGATYGYTF
TRBV30,TRBD1,TRBJ1-1,NA,TGTGCCTGGAGCACAGGGGGCAACACTGAAGCTTTCTTT,CAWSTGGNTEAFF
TRBV18,NA,TRBJ1-5,NA,TGTGCCAGCTCACCCACAGCAGATAGCAATCAGCCCCAGCATTTT,CASSPTADSNQPQHF
TRBV18,NA,TRBJ1-1,NA,TGTGCCAGCTCACTAGCAGTGAACACTGAAGCTTTCTTT,CASSLAVNTEAFF
TRBV6-4,TRBD2,TRBJ2-1,NA,TGTGCCAGCAGCCCGACTAGCGGGAGGGGGGCCTACAATGAGCAGTTCTTC,CASSPTSGRGAYNEQFF
TRBV7-9,NA,TRBJ2-5,NA,TGTGCCAGCAGCTTCCGACTAGTTGTCGAGACCCAGTACTTC,CASSFRLVVETQYF
TRBV4-2,TRBD2,TRBJ2-7,NA,TGTGCCAGCAGCCAAGAAAACGGCGGGGGGGCTGACGAGCAGTACTTC,CASSQENGGGADEQYF
TRBV7-9,NA,TRBJ2-7,NA,TGTGCCAGCGAGGGACTTTCCCTCGAGCAGTACTTC,CASEGLSLEQYF
TRBV2,NA,TRBJ2-5,NA,TGTGCCAGCAGTGTCGGCGGGATTAGCCAGACCCAGTACTTC,CASSVGGISQTQYF
TRBV7-9,NA,TRBJ2-3,NA,TGTGCCAGCAGTCCCGGTGGGGCCCAAGGTACAGATACGCAGTATTTT,CASSPGGAQGTDTQYF
TRBV30,NA,TRBJ2-2,NA,TGTGCCTGGAGTGTACTAAGGACAAATACGAACACCGGGGAGCTGTTTTTT,CAWSVLRTNTNTGELFF
TRBV15,TRBD2,TRBJ2-5,NA,TGTGCCACCAGCGGGGCCCGGGCGGGAGCGGAGACCCAGTACTTC,CATSGARAGAETQYF
TRBV4-3,TRBD1,TRBJ2-7,NA,TGCGCCAGCAGCCCCCGAGCAGGGGGCGACGAGCAGTACTTC,CASSPRAGGDEQYF
TRBV5-4,TRBD1,TRBJ2-3,NA,TGTGCCAGCAGCACACCCGGGACAGGGATCACAGATACGCAGTATTTT,CASSTPGTGITDTQYF
TRBV10-2,TRBD1,TRBJ2-1,NA,TGCGCCAGCAGAGGGACAGGGTTACGCAATGAGCAGTTCTTC,CASRGTGLRNEQFF
TRBV4-1,TRBD2,TRBJ2-2,once,TGCGCCAGCAGCGAAGGGACGGGAGGGCCTGGGGAGCTGTTTTTT,CASSEGTGGPGELFF
TRBV30,NA,TRBJ1-4,NA,TGTGCCTGGAGGGGGGACACGCCAGGAAAACTGTTTTTT,CAWRGDTPGKLFF
TRBV10-3,NA,TRBJ1-2,NA,TGTGCCATCAGTGACTCGACCCGGGATGGCTACACCTTC,CAISDSTRDGYTF
TRBV6-1,NA,TRBJ1-5,once,TGTGCCAGCAGTGAAAACCAGCGGCCCCAGCATTTT,CASSENQRPQHF
TRBV7-9,NA,TRBJ1-2,few,TGTGCCAGCAGCGTCCAGGGGTTCTATGGCTACACCTTC,CASSVQGFYGYTF
TRBV28,NA,TRBJ2-6,NA,TGTGCCAGCAGTTTAGCAGGGTTTGGGGCCAACGTCCTGACTTTC,CASSLAGFGANVLTF
TRBV19,NA,TRBJ2-7,NA,TGTGCCAGTAGTTACCTCTTCGGGTCTAGCTCCTACGAGCAGTACTTC,CASSYLFGSSSYEQYF
TRBV19,TRBD1,TRBJ2-1,NA,TGTGCCAGTAGTATGGGGCAGGGGGTAGAAAATGAGCAGTTCTTC,CASSMGQGVENEQFF
TRBV2,NA,TRBJ1-5,NA,TGTGCCAGCAGCACTGACAGGAATCAGCCCCAGCATTTT,CASSTDRNQPQHF
TRBV6-4,NA,TRBJ1-1,NA,TGTGCCAGCAAGGGGGACTACTTGAACACTGAAGCTTTCTTT,CASKGDYLNTEAFF
TRBV5-6,NA,TRBJ1-2,NA,TGTGCCAGCAGCCCATTTTGGGCGCGTGGCTACACCTTC,CASSPFWARGYTF
TRBV2,NA,TRBJ2-7,NA,TGTGCCAGCGGAGGGGAGCCCCTGGACGAGCAGTACTTC,CASGGEPLDEQYF
TRBV25-1,NA,TRBJ1-2,NA,TGTGCCAGCTGGAGGGGTCGTGGCTATGGCTACACCTTC,CASWRGRGYGYTF
TRBV20-1,NA,TRBJ1-2,NA,TGCAGTGTACACAGGGACTATGGCTACACCTTC,CSVHRDYGYTF
TRBV7-2,NA,TRBJ2-7,NA,TGTGCCAGCAGCTTATTCCCAGATACCTACGAGCAGTACTTC,CASSLFPDTYEQYF
TRBV30,NA,TRBJ2-7,NA,TGTGCCTGGTCCCACAGCGGGGAGCAGTACTTC,CAWSHSGEQYF
TRBV9,NA,TRBJ2-7,NA,TGTGCCAGCAGCGTAGCGGGCGGGCTCTACTACGAGCAGTACTTC,CASSVAGGLYYEQYF
TRBV28,NA,TRBJ1-5,NA,TGTGCCAGCAGTCTGCAGGGAGGGGGCAATCAGCCCCAGCATTTT,CASSLQGGGNQPQHF
TRBV7-8,TRBD1,TRBJ1-2,once,TGTGCCAGCAGCTTTACCCGGACAGGGAACTATGGCTACACCTTC,CASSFTRTGNYGYTF
TRBV19,TRBD1,TRBJ1-5,NA,TGTGCCAGTAGTTTCCGGGACAGTTCCTTTAATCAGCCCCAGCATTTT,CASSFRDSSFNQPQHF
TRBV14,TRBD1,TRBJ1-4,NA,TGTGCCAGCAGCCAAATTCCGGGACAGCTTAATGAAAAACTGTTTTTT,CASSQIPGQLNEKLFF
TRBV6-4,TRBD1,TRBJ1-4,NA,TGTGCCCTCCAGGGGGATTGGGTGAGTGAAAAACTGTTTTTT,CALQGDWVSEKLFF
TRBV6-5,NA,TRBJ2-1,NA,TGTGCCAGCAGTTACAGCCGGGGTAATGAGCAGTTCTTC,CASSYSRGNEQFF
TRBV4-1,NA,TRBJ1-1,NA,TGCGCCAGCAGGCCCCAGGGCAGGAAAGCTTTCTTT,CASRPQGRKAFF
TRBV5-5,NA,TRBJ2-7,few,TGTGCCAGCAGCTTCCTAGGAGGATCCGCCTACGAGCAGTACTTC,CASSFLGGSAYEQYF
TRBV15,TRBD1,TRBJ1-5,NA,TGTGCCACCAGCAGAAGGACAGGGGCCCGGGGGGTATATAGCAATCAGCCCCAGCATTTT,CATSRRTGARGVYSNQPQHF
TRBV4-1,NA,TRBJ1-1,NA,TGCGCCAGCAGCCGCCCAGATCTAGGGAACACTGAAGCTTTCTTT,CASSRPDLGNTEAFF